This TCR beta chain is drawn from a study of shared clonotypes between healthy human individuals. Study overall: A couple of women and three men aged 18 to 49 made up the donors.

Only in-frame clones appear in the TCRdb table, and some are missing; sequencing was by immunoSEQ multiplex PCR. The table includes under 600,000 clones, around 77% detected once. This CDR3 contains 14 residues. V was clipped by 8 bases and J by 3 bases; unmatched bases: 4. Germline V gene lookup returns CDR1 MNHEY and CDR2 SMNVEV (reference sequence). The chain joins TRBV27 to TRBJ2-5; 12 bases align to TRBD2. The sample comprised PBMCs. The TCR originated in a woman in her 40s in good health. Some clones in this sample may be carry-over from other donors' samples. DNA of the CDR3: TGTGCCAGCCGACGACTAGCGGGAGAAGAGACCCAGTACTTC. It specifies CASRRLAGEETQYF.